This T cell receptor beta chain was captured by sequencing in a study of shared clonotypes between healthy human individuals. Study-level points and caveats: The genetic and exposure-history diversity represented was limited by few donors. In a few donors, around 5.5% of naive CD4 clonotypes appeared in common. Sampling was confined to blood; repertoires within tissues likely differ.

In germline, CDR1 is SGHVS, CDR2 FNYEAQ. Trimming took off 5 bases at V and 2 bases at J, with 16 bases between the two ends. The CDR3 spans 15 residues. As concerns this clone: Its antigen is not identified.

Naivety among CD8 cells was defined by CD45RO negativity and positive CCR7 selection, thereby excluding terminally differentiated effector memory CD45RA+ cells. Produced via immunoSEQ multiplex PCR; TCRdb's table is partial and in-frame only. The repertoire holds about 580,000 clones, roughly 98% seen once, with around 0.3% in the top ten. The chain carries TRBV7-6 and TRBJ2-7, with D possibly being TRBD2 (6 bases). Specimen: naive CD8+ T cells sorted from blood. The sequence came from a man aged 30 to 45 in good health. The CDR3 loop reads CASSPDGEAPYEQYF. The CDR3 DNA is TGTGCCAGCAGCCCTGACGGGGAGGCGCCCTACGAGCAGTACTTC.